Listed here is a single TCR beta chain. The data belong to a study of blood T cell repertoires in COVID-19. Sequenced by immunoSEQ multiplex PCR; TCRdb stores in-frame clones only, minus some. The table has approximately 83,000 clones, approximately 86% seen once; the top ten hold around 7.9%. V lost 1 base and J lost 0, with 10 bases in between. This CDR3 is built from 16 residues. Germline loops: CDR1 SGHAT, CDR2 FQNNGV. The sequenced material came from peripheral blood. The sequence came from a man in his 70s with acute or convalescent COVID-19. The chain links TRBV11-2 to TRBJ1-3; D unresolved. The CDR3 bases are TGTGCCAGCAGCTTAGGCAGAGCGATCTCTGGAAACACCATATATTTT. This gives the protein CASSLGRAISGNTIYF.